This TCR beta chain is from a study of cytomegalovirus exposure and HLA in healthy donors. Study in general: Unique TCRs numbering approximately 80 million, obtained from HLA-typed donors, made up an early data release.

Donors consisted of healthy bone marrow donors. General study findings and limits: A few of the chains that were CMV-associated were confirmed in vitro to be specific for CMV antigens. It was taken for granted in presence/absence analyses that sequencing depth across donors was roughly uniform.

Note on this clone: Its antigen is currently unknown.

The PCR had 60 Vbeta and 13 Jbeta primers. TCRdb's copy holds only in-frame clones and misses some; the assay was immunoSEQ multiplex PCR. Of 150,000 or so clones listed, around 80% are singletons. The CDR3 extends over 14 amino acids. The germline gives CDR1 SGHNT, CDR2 YENEEA. V lost 3 bases and J lost 4; bases outside the gene matches: 5. This chain connects TRBV11-3 to TRBJ1-1; 7 positions agree with TRBD1. This clonotype was sampled from a middle-aged woman in good health and CMV-seronegative. Sequencing used PBMCs. CDR3 nucleotide sequence: TGTGCCAGCAGCTTCTCAGGGGGAGGCACTGAAGCTTTCTTT. Residues: CASSFSGGGTEAFF.